This TCR beta chain was obtained from a study of blood T cell repertoires in COVID-19 (dated by TCRdb to about 2020). With respect to the entire study: Samples covering the acute and convalescent phases of COVID-19 were provided by collaborators in the United States, Italy and Spain. The material from the prospective study consisted of cDNA or gDNA derived from T cells, B-cell-depleted T cells, or PBMCs. Subjects who had been exposed to COVID-19, were actively infected with it, or had recovered from it provided the deeply sampled blood TCRbeta repertoires that made up the dataset. The repertoires were made available in a free public database intended to serve as a resource for research on the immune response to SARS-CoV-2. Samples were obtained from the ongoing ImmuneRACE study (first 160 participants) and from some 1,300 subjects provided by 6 global collaborators. A de-identified subject ID, COVID-19 status, age in years and sex were almost always included in the sample metadata. HLA class I and class II types, where available, came from metadata supplied by the sample provider rather than from assay-based typing. Results and caveats for the whole study, not just this receptor: The amount of clinical and demographic metadata varied by source and participant and was provided uncurated.

The collaborating institutions used their own protocols to collect whole blood in K2EDTA tubes. For TCRbeta analysis, collaborators shipped samples in one of three forms: frozen whole blood, isolated PBMCs, or DNA extracted from either of those sample types. A note on this clone: Its target antigen remains unknown. Per-base quality was not reported, and no clone a single base away is much larger than it.

The CDR3, from cysteine to phenylalanine, totals 14 residues. CDR3 DNA is the only sequence kept; it has 42 bases, read in frame from the first base. As encoded in the germline V gene (reference sequence), CDR1 is SGHKS while CDR2 is YYEKEE. V is reduced by 0 bases and J by 8 bases, leaving a spacing of 14 bases between them. TCRbeta CDR3 regions were amplified from genomic DNA using the immunoSEQ Assay, a bias-controlled multiplex PCR. The source study handled its data this way. Within the assay, amplification of reference gene primers was used to estimate how many nucleated cells each sample contained. Sequence reads were collapsed and filtered to measure the absolute abundance of every unique TCRbeta CDR3 rearrangement. For each sample, productive Simpson clonality was calculated as the square root of Simpson's diversity index over productive rearrangements. Drawn from immuneACCESS, this table holds only the in-frame rearrangements with V and J called that TCRdb kept. Clones are partly lost; checked studies trace under half to an unresolved V gene and leave the rest unexplained. The V and J calls and the clone size are those of that table, but D and trimming were determined from the DNA. In all, the sample holds some 97,000 clones, and 85% of those were seen once. Around an eighth of the sample is taken by the ten largest.

The specimen was peripheral blood. The V gene is TRBV5-5 and the J gene is TRBJ1-2, with the D segment identity uncertain. This clonotype was sampled from a man aged 45-60 years with active or convalescent COVID-19. The CDR3 in this case is CASSLDGLEGGYTF. The sequence in DNA is TGTGCCAGCAGCTTGGATGGCCTGGAGGGAGGCTACACCTTC. Extended through the reference TRBV5-5 and TRBJ1-2 proteins, this CDR3 yields the full variable domain: DAGVTQSPTHLIKTRGQQVTLRCSPISGHKSVSWYQQVLGQGPQFIFQYYEKEERGRGNFPDRFSARQFPNYSSELNVNALLLGDSALYLCASSLDGLEGGYTFGSGTRLTVV.